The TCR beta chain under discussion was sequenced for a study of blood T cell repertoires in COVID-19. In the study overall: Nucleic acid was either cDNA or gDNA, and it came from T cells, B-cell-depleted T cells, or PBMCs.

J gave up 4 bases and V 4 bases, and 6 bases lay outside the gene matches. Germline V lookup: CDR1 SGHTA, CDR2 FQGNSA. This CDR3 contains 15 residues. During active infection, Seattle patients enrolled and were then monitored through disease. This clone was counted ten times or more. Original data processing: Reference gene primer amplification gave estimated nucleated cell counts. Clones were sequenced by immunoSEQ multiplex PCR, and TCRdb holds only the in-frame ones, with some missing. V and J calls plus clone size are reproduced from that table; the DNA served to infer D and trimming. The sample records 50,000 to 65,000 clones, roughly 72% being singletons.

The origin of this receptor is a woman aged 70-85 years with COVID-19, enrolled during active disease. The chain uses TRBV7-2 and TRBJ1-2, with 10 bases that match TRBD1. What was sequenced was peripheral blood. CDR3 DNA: TGTGCCAGCAGCTACTCAGGGACAGGGGCCTATGGCTACACCTTC. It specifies CASSYSGTGAYGYTF. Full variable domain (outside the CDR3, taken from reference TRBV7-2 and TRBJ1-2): GAGVSQSPSNKVTEKGKDVELRCDPISGHTALYWYRQSLGQGLEFLIYFQGNSAPDKSGLPSDRFSAERTGGSVSTLTIQRTQQEDSAVYLCASSYSGTGAYGYTFGSGTRLTVV.